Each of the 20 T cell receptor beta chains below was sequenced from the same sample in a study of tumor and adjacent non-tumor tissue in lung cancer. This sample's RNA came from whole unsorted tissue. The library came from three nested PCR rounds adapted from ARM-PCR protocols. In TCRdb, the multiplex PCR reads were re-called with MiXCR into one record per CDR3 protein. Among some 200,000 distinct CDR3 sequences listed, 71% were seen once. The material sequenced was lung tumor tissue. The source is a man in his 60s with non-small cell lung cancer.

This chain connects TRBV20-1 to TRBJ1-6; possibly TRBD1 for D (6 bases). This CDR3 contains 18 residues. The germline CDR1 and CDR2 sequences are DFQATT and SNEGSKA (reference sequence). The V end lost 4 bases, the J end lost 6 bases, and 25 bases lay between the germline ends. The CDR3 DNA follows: TGCAGTGCTATTCCACGGGTTGGGACACCTAAAATTAATTCACCCCTCCACTTT. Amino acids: CSAIPRVGTPKINSPLHF.

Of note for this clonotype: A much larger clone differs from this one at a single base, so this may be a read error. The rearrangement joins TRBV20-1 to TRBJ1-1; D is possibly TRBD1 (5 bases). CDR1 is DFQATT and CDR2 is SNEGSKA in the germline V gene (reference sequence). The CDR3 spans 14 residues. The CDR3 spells CSADGGTRNTEALF. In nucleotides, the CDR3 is TGCAGTGCTGACGGTGGGACTAGGAACACTGAAGCTCTCTTT.

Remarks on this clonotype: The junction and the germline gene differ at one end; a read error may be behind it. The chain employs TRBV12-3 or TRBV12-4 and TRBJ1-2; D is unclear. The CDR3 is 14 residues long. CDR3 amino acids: CAGRPQIGYYGYTF. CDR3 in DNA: TGTGCCGGCAGACCTCAGATAGGTTACTATGGCTACACCTTC.

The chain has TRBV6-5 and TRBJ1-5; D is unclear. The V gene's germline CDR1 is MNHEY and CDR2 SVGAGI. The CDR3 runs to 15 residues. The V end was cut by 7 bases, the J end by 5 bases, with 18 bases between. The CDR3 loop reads CASKPRRRYDQPQHF. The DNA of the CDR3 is TGTGCCAGCAAACCTCGCAGGCGCTACGATCAGCCCCAGCATTTT.

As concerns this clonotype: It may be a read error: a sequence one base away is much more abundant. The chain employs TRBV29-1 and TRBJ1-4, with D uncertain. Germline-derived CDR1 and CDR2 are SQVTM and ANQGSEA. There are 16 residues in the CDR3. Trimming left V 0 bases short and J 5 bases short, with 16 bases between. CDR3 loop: CSVEESVGRLNEKLFF. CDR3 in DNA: TGCAGCGTTGAAGAATCCGTGGGCAGATTGAATGAAAAACTGTTTTTT.

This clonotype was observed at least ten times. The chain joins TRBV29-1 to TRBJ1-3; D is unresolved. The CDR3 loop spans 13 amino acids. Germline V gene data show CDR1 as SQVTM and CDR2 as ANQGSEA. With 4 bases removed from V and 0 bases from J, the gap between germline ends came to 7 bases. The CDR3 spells CSVGQTSGNTIYF. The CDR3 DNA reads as TGCAGCGTTGGCCAGACCTCTGGAAACACCATATATTTT.

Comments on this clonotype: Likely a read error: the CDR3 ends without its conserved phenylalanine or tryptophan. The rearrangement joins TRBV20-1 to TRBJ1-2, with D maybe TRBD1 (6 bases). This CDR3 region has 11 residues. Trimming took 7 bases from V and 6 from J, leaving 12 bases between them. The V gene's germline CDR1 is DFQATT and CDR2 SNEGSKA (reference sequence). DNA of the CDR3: TGCAGTGTTAGCAGACAGGATGGCTACACCATC. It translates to CSVSRQDGYTI.

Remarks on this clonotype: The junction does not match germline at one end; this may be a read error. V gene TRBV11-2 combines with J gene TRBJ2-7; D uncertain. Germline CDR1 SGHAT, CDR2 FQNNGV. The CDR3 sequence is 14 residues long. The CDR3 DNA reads TGCGCCAGCTGCTTAGTCGGCACCTCCTACGAGCAGTACTTC. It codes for CASCLVGTSYEQYF.

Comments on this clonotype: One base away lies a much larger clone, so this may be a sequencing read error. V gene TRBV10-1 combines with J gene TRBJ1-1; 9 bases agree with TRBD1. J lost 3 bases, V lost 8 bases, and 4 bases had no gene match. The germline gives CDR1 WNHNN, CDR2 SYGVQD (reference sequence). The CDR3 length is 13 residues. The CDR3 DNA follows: TGCGCCAGCGGAAGGACAGGGGACACTGAAGCTTTCTTT. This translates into CASGRTGDTEAFF.

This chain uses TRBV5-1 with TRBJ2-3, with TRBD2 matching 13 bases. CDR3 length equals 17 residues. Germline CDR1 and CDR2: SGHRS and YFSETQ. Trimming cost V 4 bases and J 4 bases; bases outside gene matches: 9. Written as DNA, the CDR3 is TGCGCCAGCAGCCCCGAGGGACTAGCGGGAAGGGCAGATACGCAGTATTTT. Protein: CASSPEGLAGRADTQYF.

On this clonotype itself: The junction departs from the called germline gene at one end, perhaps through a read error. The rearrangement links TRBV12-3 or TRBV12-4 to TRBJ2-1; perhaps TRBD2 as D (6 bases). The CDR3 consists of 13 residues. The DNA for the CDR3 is TGTACCAGCAGAATCGGGGGTTCTAATGAGCAATTCTTC. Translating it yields CTSRIGGSNEQFF.

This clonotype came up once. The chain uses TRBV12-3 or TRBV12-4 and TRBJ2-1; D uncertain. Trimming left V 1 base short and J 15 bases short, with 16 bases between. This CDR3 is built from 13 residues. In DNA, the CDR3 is TGTGCCAGCAGTTTAGGGGTGGATAGGCCCCGGTTCTTC. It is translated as CASSLGVDRPRFF.

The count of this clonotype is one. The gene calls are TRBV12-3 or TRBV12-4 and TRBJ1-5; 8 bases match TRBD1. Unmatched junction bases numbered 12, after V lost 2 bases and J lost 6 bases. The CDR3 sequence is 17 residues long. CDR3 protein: CASSLRTGGKVRQPQHF. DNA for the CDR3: TGTGCCAGCAGTTTACGCACAGGGGGGAAGGTCCGTCAGCCCCAGCATTTT.

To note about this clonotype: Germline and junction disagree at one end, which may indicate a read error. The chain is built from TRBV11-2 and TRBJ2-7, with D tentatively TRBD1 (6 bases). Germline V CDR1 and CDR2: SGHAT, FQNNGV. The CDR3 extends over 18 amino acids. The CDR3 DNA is TGTGCCAGCAGTTTGAGAACACTTGGGGGCGAGAGGCCCTACGAGCATTACTTC. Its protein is CASSLRTLGGERPYEHYF. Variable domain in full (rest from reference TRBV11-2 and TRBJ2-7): EAGVAQSPRYKIIEKRQSVAFWCNPISGHATLYWYQQILGQGPKLLIQFQNNGVVDDSQLPKDRFSAERLKGVDSTLKIQPAKLEDSAVYLCASSLRTLGGERPYEHYFGPGTRLTVT.

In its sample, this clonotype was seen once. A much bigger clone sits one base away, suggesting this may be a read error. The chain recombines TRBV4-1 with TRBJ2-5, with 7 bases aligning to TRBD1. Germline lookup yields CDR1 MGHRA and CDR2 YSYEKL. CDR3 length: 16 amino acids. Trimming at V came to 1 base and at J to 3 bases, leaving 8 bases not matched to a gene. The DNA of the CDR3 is TGCGCCAGCAGCCAAGTTGGGACAGTCCCCGAAGAGACCCAGTACTTC. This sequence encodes CASSQVGTVPEETQYF.

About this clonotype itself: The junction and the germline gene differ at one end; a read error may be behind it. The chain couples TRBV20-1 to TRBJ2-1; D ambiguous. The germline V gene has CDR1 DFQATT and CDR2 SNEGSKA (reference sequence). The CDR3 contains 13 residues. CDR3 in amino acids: CSAVGSSYNEQLF. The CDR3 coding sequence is TGCAGTGCTGTCGGATCCTCCTACAATGAGCAGTTATTC.

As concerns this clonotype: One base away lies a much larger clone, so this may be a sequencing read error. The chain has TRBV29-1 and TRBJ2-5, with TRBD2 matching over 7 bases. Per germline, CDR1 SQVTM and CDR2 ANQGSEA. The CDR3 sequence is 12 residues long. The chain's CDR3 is CSARSGEETHYF. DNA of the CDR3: TGCAGCGCGCGCAGCGGGGAGGAGACCCATTACTTC.

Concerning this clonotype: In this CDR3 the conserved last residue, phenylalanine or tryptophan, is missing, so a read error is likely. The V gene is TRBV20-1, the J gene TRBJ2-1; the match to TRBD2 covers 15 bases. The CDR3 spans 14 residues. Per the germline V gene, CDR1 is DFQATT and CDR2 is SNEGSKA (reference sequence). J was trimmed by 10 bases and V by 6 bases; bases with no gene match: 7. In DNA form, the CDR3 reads TGCAGTGCCCCGGGACTAGCGGGGGGTGGAGAGCAGTTCTTA. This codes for CSAPGLAGGGEQFL.

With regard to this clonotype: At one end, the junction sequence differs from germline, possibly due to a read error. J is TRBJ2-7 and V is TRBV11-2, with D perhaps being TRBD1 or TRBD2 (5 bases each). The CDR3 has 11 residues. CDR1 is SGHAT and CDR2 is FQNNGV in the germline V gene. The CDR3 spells CASSSRDEQYF. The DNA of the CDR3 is TGTGCCAGCAGCTCGAGGGACGAGCAATACTTC.

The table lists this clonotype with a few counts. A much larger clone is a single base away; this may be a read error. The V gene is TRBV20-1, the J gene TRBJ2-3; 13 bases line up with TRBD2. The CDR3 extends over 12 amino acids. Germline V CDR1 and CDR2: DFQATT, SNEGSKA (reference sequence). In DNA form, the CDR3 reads TGCAATGGGACTAGCGGGAAAGATACGCAGTATTTT. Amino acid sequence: CNGTSGKDTQYF.